By share, the clone carrying this TCR beta chain counts as medium-sized (0.01 to 0.1%). Its antigen remains unknown. Sorting of live CD3+CD8+TCRalphabeta+ cells by PD-1 and/or TIGIT gave four subsets. Using approximately 15 ng of total RNA, TCR libraries were made with the QIAseq Immune Repertoire TCR panel. TCRdb reprocessed the reads with MiXCR, giving one entry per CDR3 protein. The sample carries 200 to 300 distinct CDR3 sequences, roughly an eighth recorded once. The data were obtained in a study of circulating CD8 cells and anti-PD-1 response in melanoma. Study conclusions and caveats: No tumor material was available, so peptide assays assessed reactivity. DNEG was most diverse; TIGIT repertoires were least diverse. Some patients were treatment-naive; others were previously treated. At M1, fewer than 7.5% of TRB clonotypes appeared in multiple subsets.

Germline CDR1 SGHTA, CDR2 FQGNSA. The CDR3 is 15 residues long. Unmatched junction bases numbered 7, after V lost 5 bases and J lost 1 base. The clonotype originates from a human donor with melanoma. The material sequenced was CD8+ T cells from PBMCs, taken at baseline or after one month of anti-PD-1 therapy (not recorded which). The chain carries TRBV7-2 and TRBJ2-7, with 8 bases lining up with TRBD1. CDR3 sequence (DNA): TGTGCCAGCAGCCGAGGACAGGGCACATCCTACGAGCAGTACTTC. This codes for CASSRGQGTSYEQYF.